Below are 28 T cell receptor beta chains sequenced from a single sample in a study of T-cell reconstitution after alpha-beta-depleted transplantation in children. Study results and caveats: Several hundred expanded graft clones reportedly were the source of alpha-beta T cells about two months after transplant.

Their specific antigens are unknown. Unique molecular identifiers were incorporated during preparation of the TCRbeta library. TCRdb re-called the PCR reads through MiXCR, storing one row per CDR3 protein. The table shows 25,000 to 35,000 distinct CDR3 sequences, with approximately 6.9% occurring only once. The starting material was peripheral blood, obtained 60 days after TCRalphabeta/CD19-depleted stem cell transplant. The receptors were sampled from a child less than two years old who had a stem cell transplant for acute myeloid leukemia, so the T cells may come from the graft donor.

This clonotype occurred many times. The chain uses TRBV10-3 and TRBJ2-1; either TRBD1 or TRBD2 may supply D (5 bases each). The germline gives CDR1 ENHRY, CDR2 SYGVKD. CDR3 length: 15 amino acids. The V end lost 0 bases, the J end lost 4 bases, and 10 bases lay between the germline ends. The CDR3 sequence is CAISESGRVYNEQFF. CDR3 sequence (DNA): TGTGCCATCAGTGAGTCGGGACGAGTATACAATGAGCAGTTCTTC.

This clonotype was detected many times. The V gene is TRBV4-3, the J gene TRBJ2-7; D perhaps matches TRBD2 (6 bases). This CDR3 has 14 amino acids. CDR1 is LGHNA, CDR2 YSLEER, per germline. With 1 base removed from V and 3 bases from J, the gap between germline ends came to 10 bases. The CDR3 DNA sequence: TGCGCCAGCAGCCAAGGTCTTAGCGGCTACGAGCAGTACTTC. Protein sequence: CASSQGLSGYEQYF.

Many counts were recorded for this clonotype. CDR3 DNA: TGTGCCAGCAGCTTAGGACTAGCGGGGGAGTACCAAGAGACCCAGTACTTC. This codes for CASSLGLAGEYQETQYF. V usage is TRBV28 and J usage is TRBJ2-5; the match to TRBD2 covers 13 bases. The CDR3 spans 17 residues. The trim removed 6 bases at V and 0 bases at J, leaving 7 bases unmatched. Germline V gives CDR1 MDHEN, CDR2 SYDVKM.

This clonotype has ten or more counts. This rearrangement joins TRBV6-5 to TRBJ2-1; no clear D. The ends were cut back, 0 bases at V and 9 bases at J, with 9 bases in the middle. Germline V gene data show CDR1 as MNHEY and CDR2 as SVGAGI. The CDR3 length is 13 residues. The CDR3 protein is CASSYSMLGEQFF. Here the CDR3 DNA reads TGTGCCAGCAGTTACTCGATGCTTGGTGAGCAGTTCTTC.

This clonotype has a count of ten or more. One junction end does not reproduce the germline sequence, and a read error may be involved. The chain has TRBV12-3 or TRBV12-4 and TRBJ2-1, with 9 positions matching TRBD2. The CDR3 extends over 12 amino acids. In DNA form, the CDR3 reads TGTGCCAGCAGTATAGCGGGGGCCCTAAAGTTCTTC. This sequence encodes CASSIAGALKFF.

This clonotype was picked up many times. The chain couples TRBV4-2 to TRBJ2-7; the match to TRBD2 covers 8 bases. Germline V gene sequence: CDR1 LGHNA, CDR2 YNFKEQ. With V trimmed by 3 bases and J by 11 bases, 6 bases remained unmatched. The CDR3 has 12 amino acids. CDR3 protein: CASSHPGGEKYF. The CDR3 bases are TGTGCCAGCAGCCATCCGGGGGGGGAGAAGTACTTC.

This clonotype was picked up many times. This chain joins TRBV9 and TRBJ1-2; D unresolved. Germline CDR1 and CDR2: SGDLS and YYNGEE. V was trimmed by 2 bases and J by 1 base, leaving 15 bases between them. The CDR3 is 16 amino acids. In DNA form, the CDR3 reads TGTGCCAGCAGCGTGGGCAGGCGCTCTCTTAACTATGGCTACACCTTC. This sequence encodes CASSVGRRSLNYGYTF.

This clonotype was counted many times. The CDR3 DNA is TGTGCTAGTGGTTCCGGGCATCAGCCCCAGCATTTT. This encodes CASGSGHQPQHF. This chain joins TRBV12-5 and TRBJ1-5, with D uncertain. The CDR3 covers 12 residues. From germline, CDR1 is LGHNT and CDR2 FRNRAP. V lost 4 bases, J lost 5 bases, and 6 bases lay in between.

The table lists this clonotype with many counts. This chain uses TRBV27 with TRBJ1-5; D is ambiguous. Trimming left V 2 bases short and J 5 bases short, with 7 bases between. The V gene's germline CDR1 is MNHEY and CDR2 SMNVEV (reference sequence). This CDR3 region has 13 residues. The DNA for the CDR3 is TGTGCCAGCAGTTTAAAGGGCTATCAGCCCCAGCATTTT. This sequence encodes CASSLKGYQPQHF.

This clonotype was detected many times. The rearrangement links TRBV24-1 to TRBJ2-2, with D possibly being TRBD1 (7 bases). Trimming took 1 base from V and 6 from J, leaving 17 bases between them. Germline lookup yields CDR1 KGHDR and CDR2 SFDVKD. This CDR3 region has 17 residues. Here the CDR3 reads CATSDLVRGVKAGELFF. The CDR3 DNA sequence: TGTGCCACCAGTGATTTAGTCAGGGGGGTGAAAGCCGGGGAGCTGTTTTTT.

Ten or more counts support this clonotype. The chain has TRBV7-2 and TRBJ2-7; 11 nucleotides agree with TRBD2. V shed 3 bases, J shed 5 bases, and the junction held 3 bases outside the gene matches. Germline lookup yields CDR1 SGHTA and CDR2 FQGNSA. This CDR3 spans 14 amino acids. CDR3 nucleotide sequence: TGTGCCAGCAGCTTGACTAGCGGGACTGACGAGCAGTACTTC. This codes for CASSLTSGTDEQYF.

The CDR3 DNA reads TGTGCCAGTACCCCCCTTGGACAGGGGAACACTGAAGCTTTCTTT. Residues: CASTPLGQGNTEAFF. The chain is built from TRBV19 and TRBJ1-1, with 8 bases lining up with TRBD1. Germline loops: CDR1 LNHDA, CDR2 SQIVND (reference sequence). The CDR3 sequence is 15 residues long. Trimming took 7 bases from V and 1 from J; bases not matched to a gene: 8.

This clonotype was seen many times. The rearrangement joins TRBV12-3 or TRBV12-4 to TRBJ1-2, with D perhaps matching TRBD1 (5 bases). The CDR3 runs 16 residues. Trimming pared 0 bases from V and 2 bases from J, leaving 13 bases between. This chain's CDR3 is CASSLAGRAKNYGYTF. The CDR3 DNA reads as TGTGCCAGCAGTTTAGCGGGCAGGGCAAAGAACTATGGCTACACCTTC.

This clonotype came up many times. V is TRBV4-2 and J is TRBJ2-3; 13 bases agree with TRBD2. V shed 4 bases and J 2 bases; nucleotides not matched to a gene: 18. The CDR3 is made up of 21 amino acids. The V gene's germline CDR1 is LGHNA and CDR2 YNFKEQ. CDR3 sequence (DNA): TGTGCCAGCAGCCCGTGGGGACTCGGGACTAGCGGGGACCTGGACACAGATACGCAGTATTTT. It specifies CASSPWGLGTSGDLDTDTQYF.

This clonotype showed up many times. The chain links TRBV29-1 to TRBJ2-3; D may correspond to TRBD1 or TRBD2 (6 bases each). CDR3 length equals 13 residues. In germline, CDR1 is SQVTM, CDR2 ANQGSEA. The CDR3 DNA sequence: TGCACAACGCGAGGGGGGATTAGAGATACGCAGTATTTT. This gives the protein CTTRGGIRDTQYF.

The table lists this clonotype with many counts. CDR3 DNA: TGTGCCAGCACTACCGGGACAGGGGGAAATTCACCCCTCCACTTT. It encodes CASTTGTGGNSPLHF. This chain links TRBV9 with TRBJ1-6, with 11 nucleotides matching TRBD1. CDR3 length: 15 residues. CDR1 is SGDLS and CDR2 is YYNGEE in the germline V gene. The V segment lost 6 bases and the J segment 7 bases; nucleotides outside the gene matches: 6. The entire variable domain, with the rest obtained from reference TRBV9 and TRBJ1-6, is as follows: DSGVTQTPKHLITATGQRVTLRCSPRSGDLSVYWYQQSLDQGLQFLIQYYNGEERAKGNILERFSAQQFPDLHSELNLSSLELGDSALYFCASTTGTGGNSPLHFGNGTRLTVT.

This clonotype was picked up many times. This chain uses TRBV7-2 with TRBJ2-7; D is unclear. Germline CDR1 SGHTA, CDR2 FQGNSA. This CDR3 comprises 16 residues. V lost 0 bases and J lost 0, with 12 bases in between. The CDR3 loop reads CASSLAPHSSSYEQYF. CDR3 nucleotides: TGTGCCAGCAGCTTAGCACCCCACAGTAGCTCCTACGAGCAGTACTTC.

Note on this clonotype: Its ends do not fully match the called genes, so a read error is possible. The gene calls are TRBV12-3 or TRBV12-4 and TRBJ2-1; D is unresolved. The CDR3 length is 18 residues. The CDR3 coding sequence is TGTACCAGCAGTTTAGAACGGAAATTATTGAGCTCCTACAATGAGCAGTTCTTC. Protein product: CTSSLERKLLSSYNEQFF.

This clonotype was found many times. The chain is built from TRBV4-2 and TRBJ2-5; no firm D call. The CDR3 consists of 12 residues. V was shortened by 0 bases and J by 2 bases, with 1 base between the two germline ends. Per the germline V gene, CDR1 is LGHNA and CDR2 is YNFKEQ. CDR3 sequence: CASSQDQETQYF. Written as DNA, the CDR3 is TGTGCCAGCAGCCAAGATCAAGAGACCCAGTACTTC.

The rearrangement links TRBV20-1 to TRBJ2-1; TRBD1 might be the D (5 bases). CDR3 length: 14 amino acids. V dropped 5 bases and J dropped 3 bases, with 14 bases sitting between them. Germline lookup yields CDR1 DFQATT and CDR2 SNEGSKA (reference sequence). The DNA of the CDR3 is TGCAGTGCTTCTAGGGGAAGCTTCTACAATGAGCAGTTCTTC. Translating gives CSASRGSFYNEQFF.

For this clonotype: With a much larger clone just one base away, this may be a read error. Without the conserved terminal phenylalanine or tryptophan, this CDR3 likely stems from a read error. The J gene is TRBJ2-7, the V gene TRBV4-3; 9 bases map to TRBD2. The CDR3 contains 14 residues. The ends lost 10 bases at V and 6 bases at J; junction bases unmatched: 13. CDR1 and CDR2 from the germline V gene are LGHNA and YSLEER. CDR3 region: CATSPGLAPSEQYS. The CDR3 DNA is TGCGCCACCTCACCGGGACTAGCACCGTCCGAGCAGTACTCC.

This clonotype was observed at least ten times. V gene TRBV27 combines with J gene TRBJ2-7; a possible D gene is TRBD2 (5 bases). The CDR3 totals 13 residues. V dropped 7 bases and J dropped 4 bases, with 14 bases sitting between them. Germline V gene sequence: CDR1 MNHEY, CDR2 SMNVEV (reference sequence). The DNA of the CDR3 is TGTGCCAGCACCCCGAGGGTAGGGTACGAGCAGTACTTC. Translating gives CASTPRVGYEQYF.

This clonotype has ten or more counts. This chain joins TRBV20-1 and TRBJ2-7, with D possibly matching TRBD1 (6 bases). The length of the CDR3 is 13 residues. Germline CDR1 DFQATT, CDR2 SNEGSKA (reference sequence). The germline V and J ends were trimmed by 3 bases and 2 bases, with 11 bases remaining between them. The CDR3: CSARRTETYEQYF. In DNA, the CDR3 is TGCAGTGCTAGGCGGACAGAAACCTACGAGCAGTACTTC.

This clonotype has at least ten counts. The genes are TRBV5-6 and TRBJ2-7, with TRBD1 matching over 9 bases. The CDR3 covers 15 residues. V trimming: 4 bases; J trimming: 3 bases; junction bases outside the gene matches: 8. The germline V gene has CDR1 SGHDT and CDR2 YYEEEE. The CDR3 reads CASSALQGARYEQYF. The DNA for the CDR3 is TGTGCCAGCAGCGCCTTACAGGGGGCTCGCTACGAGCAGTACTTC.

This clonotype was seen many times. The chain employs TRBV4-3 and TRBJ2-4, with 12 bases aligning to TRBD2. The CDR3 sequence is 16 residues long. Germline values: CDR1 LGHNA, CDR2 YSLEER. J lost 2 bases, V lost 4 bases, and 3 bases had no gene match. CDR3 sequence (DNA): TGCGCCAGCAGCCTCGGACTAGCGGGGACCAAAAACATTCAGTACTTC. This gives the protein CASSLGLAGTKNIQYF.

The rearrangement links TRBV5-1 to TRBJ2-1, with 12 bases aligning to TRBD2. Germline V gives CDR1 SGHRS, CDR2 YFSETQ. V shed 6 bases and J 0 bases; nucleotides not matched to a gene: 16. The CDR3 is made up of 20 amino acids. CDR3 sequence: CASNGGLLAGGRSSYNEQFF. In nucleotides, the CDR3 is TGCGCCAGCAATGGAGGGCTACTAGCGGGAGGCCGGAGCTCCTACAATGAGCAGTTCTTC.

The chain is built from TRBV25-1 and TRBJ2-7; TRBD1 aligns across 7 bases. V lost 4 bases to trimming and J lost 4 bases; unmatched junction nucleotides: 7. Germline CDR1 is MGHDK and CDR2 is SYGVNS. The CDR3 contains 14 residues. CDR3 residues: CASSGGDRIYEQYF. The CDR3 DNA reads as TGTGCCAGCAGTGGAGGGGACAGAATATACGAGCAGTACTTC.

This clonotype was recorded many times. The chain links TRBV5-1 to TRBJ1-1; D is perhaps TRBD1 (6 bases). This CDR3 has 16 amino acids. Germline CDR1 reads SGHRS; CDR2 reads YFSETQ. The ends were cut back, 1 base at V and 2 bases at J, with 15 bases in the middle. CDR3 amino acids: CASSLLYSRGNTEAFF. Here the CDR3 DNA reads TGCGCCAGCAGCTTGTTATACAGCAGGGGAAACACTGAAGCTTTCTTT. The complete variable domain, with remaining parts taken from reference TRBV5-1 and TRBJ1-1, reads KAGVTQTPRYLIKTRGQQVTLSCSPISGHRSVSWYQQTPGQGLQFLFEYFSETQRNKGNFPGRFSGRQFSNSRSEMNVSTLELGDSALYLCASSLLYSRGNTEAFFGQGTRLTVV.